The TCR beta chain described here comes from a study of T cell responses to AZD1222 COVID-19 vaccine (dated by TCRdb to the early 2020s). About the full investigation: A total of 233 trial participants underwent TCR sequencing, of whom some 210 received two doses of AZD1222 and some 25 received two doses of the MenACWY control vaccine. Trial participants were enrolled by age into 18-55, 56-69 and 70-plus year subgroups, with about 150, 28 and 57 TCR-sequenced participants respectively.

On the study overall, not on this receptor specifically: After two AZD1222 doses, both the breadth and the depth of spike-specific TCRs were significantly higher than at day 0 and than in MenACWY recipients. The vaccine-associated CD4 TCRs covered the entire spike protein, and the dominant responses fell in regions 160-218 and 743-854. Participants were mostly white British and included more females than males, and it was suggested by the authors that clonal diversity may have been underestimated. Because no day 14 peak-response samples were available, repertoires were characterized only after the peak T cell response. Conclusions about previously exposed vaccinees are limited because only six or seven AZD1222 recipients were SARS-CoV-2 seropositive at baseline. Nearly half of unique spike-specific TCRs reportedly recognized epitopes outside regions mutated in the B.1.351 and B.1.1.7 variants. The 56-69-year group was small, and its depth increase did not reach significance, likely because of low power.

The CDR3 regions of human TCRbeta chains were subjected to immunosequencing. The source study handled its data this way. Repertoire TCRs were checked for matches against a reference library of SARS-CoV-2-specific TCRs that had been generated using the MIRA antigen-specificity platform. Breadth meant the fraction of unique TCRs that were SARS-CoV-2-associated, whereas depth meant the fraction of total T cells that were SARS-CoV-2-associated. Using the MIRA data, every spike-specific TCR was mapped to the spike region that the TCR reacted to and assigned to either a CD4 or a CD8 class. Log10-transformed breadth and depth values were compared by one-way ANOVA with Sidak's multiple comparisons tests. As stored in TCRdb, this immuneACCESS dataset retains in-frame rearrangements with V and J assigned. A fraction of the clones does not appear; measured against another copy, unresolved V genes explain less than half of the discrepancy, and the remainder lacks a known reason. D and trimming come from the DNA, and the V and J calls and clone size come from that table. The sample includes roughly 180,000 clones, with about nine tenths observed a single time. Clones ranked in the top ten supply under 2% of the sample.

A note on this clone: This receptor's antigen is unknown. No base quality information exists; no much larger clone differs at one position.

Reading the label with the study, this specimen's time point is: about 28 days (+/-7) after the second vaccine dose. AZD1222 recipients given second doses at about 4 weeks or at about 12 weeks were pooled, since spike-specific TCR depth and breadth were not found to differ between the two schedules. Vaccinee samples were obtained from the UK trials COV001 and COV002, which included a single-blind randomized controlled phase 2/3 trial of AZD1222 (ChAdOx1 nCoV-19) in healthy adults. For TCRbeta chain sequencing, PBMC samples were collected from trial participants at day 0 and at day 28 after the second dose. Trimming takes 4 bases from V and 0 bases from J, and the germline ends sit 4 bases apart. Spanning cysteine to phenylalanine, the CDR3 consists of 13 amino acids. Only CDR3 DNA remains: 39 bases, in frame from the first base.

This receptor was identified in an adult who received the AZD1222 COVID-19 vaccine. The chain joins TRBV12-3 or TRBV12-4 to TRBJ1-3, with the D gene not confidently named. The starting material was peripheral blood, obtained 28 days after the second AZD1222 dose. The sequence in DNA is TGTGCCAGCAGTTCGGACTCTGGAAACACCATATATTTT. This encodes CASSSDSGNTIYF.